This T cell receptor (beta chain) was captured by sequencing in a study of blood T cell repertoires in COVID-19. Background on the study: The study drew acute and convalescent COVID-19 samples from the United States, Italy and Spain. Sources were T cells, B-cell-depleted T cells, or PBMCs; the material itself was cDNA or gDNA.

Authors' data handling: For nucleated cells, counts were estimated from reference gene primer amplification. Libraries were prepared by immunoSEQ multiplex PCR; TCRdb keeps only in-frame clonotypes and omits some of them. V, J and clone size derive from that table, while D and trimming were established from the DNA sequence. The sample has around 260,000 clones, roughly 86% seen once. Germline lookup yields CDR1 MNHEY and CDR2 SMNVEV (reference sequence). This CDR3 region has 20 residues. V lost 1 base and J lost 4, with 25 bases in between. The chain uses TRBV27 and TRBJ2-2, with D maybe TRBD1 (7 bases). The TCR originated in a man aged 40-55 years who had recovered from COVID-19. Sequencing used peripheral blood. Here the CDR3 DNA reads TGTGCCAGCAGTTTATGGGGGGTGAAGGGGGCGCCCCGAGGCACCGGGGAGCTGTTTTTT. Amino acid sequence: CASSLWGVKGAPRGTGELFF.